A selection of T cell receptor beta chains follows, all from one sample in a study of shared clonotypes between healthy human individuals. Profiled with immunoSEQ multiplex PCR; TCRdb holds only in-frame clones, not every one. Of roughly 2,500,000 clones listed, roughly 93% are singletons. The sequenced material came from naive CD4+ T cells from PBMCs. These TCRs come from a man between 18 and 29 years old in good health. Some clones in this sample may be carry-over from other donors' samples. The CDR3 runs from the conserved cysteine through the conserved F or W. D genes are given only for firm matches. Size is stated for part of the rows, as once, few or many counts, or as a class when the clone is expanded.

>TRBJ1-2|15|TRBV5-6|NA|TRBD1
TGTGCCAGCAGCTTGGGAGACAGGGGTGGCTATGGCTACACCTTC
CASSLGDRGGYGYTF
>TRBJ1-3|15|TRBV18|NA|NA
TGTGCCAGCTCACCACCAGGCACCGGGGGAAACACCATATATTTT
CASSPPGTGGNTIYF
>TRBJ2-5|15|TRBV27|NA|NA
TGTGCCAGCAGTTTATCCCCCCGGGCCAAAGGGACCCAGTACTTC
CASSLSPRAKGTQYF
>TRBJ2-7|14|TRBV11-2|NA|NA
TGTGCCAGCAGCCCATCGCACAGGGCCTACGAGCAGTACTTC
CASSPSHRAYEQYF
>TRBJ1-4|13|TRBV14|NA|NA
TGTGCCAGCAGCCAAGATCTTGGGGTAGGACTGTTTTTT
CASSQDLGVGLFF
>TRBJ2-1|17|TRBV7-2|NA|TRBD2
TGTGCCAGCAGCTTACGGACTAGCGGGAGTTCCTACAATGAGCAGTTCTTC
CASSLRTSGSSYNEQFF
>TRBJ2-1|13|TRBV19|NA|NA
TGTGCCAGTAGTTCAGGCAACAGGAATGAGCAGTTCTTC
CASSSGNRNEQFF
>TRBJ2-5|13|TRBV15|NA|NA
TGTGCCACCAGCAGAGAGGTCCAAGAGACCCAGTACTTC
CATSREVQETQYF
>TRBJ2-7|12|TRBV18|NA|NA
TGTGCCAGCTCACCACAGGGCTCCGAGCAGTACTTC
CASSPQGSEQYF
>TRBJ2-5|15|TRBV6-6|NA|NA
TGTGCCAGCAGCCACAGGACGGTGGCCGAAGGGACCCAGTACTTC
CASSHRTVAEGTQYF
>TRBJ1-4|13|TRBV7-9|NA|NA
TGTGCCAGCAGCTTAGAAGGGGTTGAAAAACTGTTTTTT
CASSLEGVEKLFF
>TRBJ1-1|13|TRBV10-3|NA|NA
TGTGCCATCAACCAGGACAGGAACACTGAAGCTTTCTTT
CAINQDRNTEAFF
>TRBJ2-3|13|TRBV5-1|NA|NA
TGCGCCAGCAGCTCGGGGGTGGCAGATACGCAGTATTTT
CASSSGVADTQYF
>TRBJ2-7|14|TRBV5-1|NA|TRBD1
TGCGCCAGCAGCTTATACAGGGGGACCTACGAGCAGTACTTC
CASSLYRGTYEQYF
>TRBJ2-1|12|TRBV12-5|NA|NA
TGTGCTAGTGGTTTCAGTCTTGGTGAGCAGTTCTTC
CASGFSLGEQFF
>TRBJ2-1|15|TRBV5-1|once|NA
TGCGCCAGCAGCTTGGTCCCGGGACTGGACAATGAGCAGTTCTTC
CASSLVPGLDNEQFF
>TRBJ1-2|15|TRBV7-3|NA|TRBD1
TGTGCCAGCAGTCTAAGCCCGGGACAGGGAATAGGCTACACCTTC
CASSLSPGQGIGYTF
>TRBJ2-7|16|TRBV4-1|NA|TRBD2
TGCGCCAGCAGCCAAACCGGGACTAGCGGGACATACGAGCAGTACTTC
CASSQTGTSGTYEQYF
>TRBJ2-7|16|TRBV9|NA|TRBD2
TGTGCCAGCAGCGTAGGGGTTAGCGGGAGGCAGTACGAGCAGTACTTC
CASSVGVSGRQYEQYF
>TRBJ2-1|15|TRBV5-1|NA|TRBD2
TGCGCCAGCAGCTCGTCTGCGGGAGGGCCTCGAGAGCAGTTCTTC
CASSSSAGGPREQFF
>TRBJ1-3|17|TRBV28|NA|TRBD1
TGTGCCAGCAGTTTCCTCGGACAGGGCTACTCTGGAAACACCATATATTTT
CASSFLGQGYSGNTIYF
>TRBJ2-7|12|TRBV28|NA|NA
TGTGCCAGCGAGGGGACATACTACGAGCAGTACTTC
CASEGTYYEQYF
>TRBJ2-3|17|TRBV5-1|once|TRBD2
TGCGCCAGCAGCGTCCTACCGGGACTAGCCCAGGAGGATACGCAGTATTTT
CASSVLPGLAQEDTQYF
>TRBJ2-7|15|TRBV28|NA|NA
TGTGCCAGCAGCGCTCTTCTAGGGAATGGGTACGAGCAGTACTTC
CASSALLGNGYEQYF
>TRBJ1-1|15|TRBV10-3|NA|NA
TGTGCCATCAGTGAGTCGAGACAGTTGAACACTGAAGCTTTCTTT
CAISESRQLNTEAFF
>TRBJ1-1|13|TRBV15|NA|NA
TGTGCCACCAGCAGAGGGGCCAACACTGAAGCTTTCTTT
CATSRGANTEAFF
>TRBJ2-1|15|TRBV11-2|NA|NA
TGTGCCAGCAGCTTAAATTTAGATTTATACAATGAGCAGTTCTTC
CASSLNLDLYNEQFF
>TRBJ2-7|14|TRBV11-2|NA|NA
TGTGCCAGCAGCTCTACTACAGGGTCAGACGAGCAGTACTTC
CASSSTTGSDEQYF
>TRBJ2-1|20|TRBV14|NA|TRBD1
TGTGCCAGCAGCCCGAAATGGACAGGGGGCTTTTGGGGCTCCTACAATGAGCAGTTCTTC
CASSPKWTGGFWGSYNEQFF
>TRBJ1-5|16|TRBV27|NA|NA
TGTGCCAGCAGTTTATTCGGGTTTGGAGGGAATCAGCCCCAGCATTTT
CASSLFGFGGNQPQHF
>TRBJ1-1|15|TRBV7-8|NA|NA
TGTGCCAGCAGCTTAGAAAAGGGAAGGAGCCCTCGAGCTTTCTTT
CASSLEKGRSPRAFF
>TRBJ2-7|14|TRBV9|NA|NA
TGTGCCAGCAGCGTAGATCAGGGGCCCTACGAGCAGTACTTC
CASSVDQGPYEQYF
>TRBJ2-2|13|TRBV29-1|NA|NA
TGCAGCGTTGAGGCAGCAAACACCGGGGAGCTGTTTTTT
CSVEAANTGELFF
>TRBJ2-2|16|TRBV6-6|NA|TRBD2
TGTGCCAGCAGTTACTGGGCGGGAGGGGGACACGGGGAGCTGTTTTTT
CASSYWAGGGHGELFF